The subject of this entry is one TCR beta chain. The CDR3 contains 13 residues. Trimming at V came to 10 bases and at J to 0 bases, leaving 5 bases not matched to a gene. The record originates from a study of blood T cell repertoires in COVID-19. Across the study: Samples of COVID-19 (acute and convalescent) were obtained from the United States, Italy and Spain. Sample material is recorded as cDNA or gDNA derived from T cells, B-cell-depleted T cells, or PBMCs.

In Seattle, patients joined the study during active infection and were tracked longitudinally. In the original processing: Amplification from reference gene primers served as the basis for estimated nucleated cell counts. Using immunoSEQ multiplex PCR, the repertoire was profiled, and TCRdb retains in-frame clones only, with some absent. Clone size and V and J calls were adopted from that table, with D and trimming inferred from the DNA. This table has about 160,000 clones, 80% to 95% appearing once. The rearrangement joins TRBV12-3 or TRBV12-4 to TRBJ2-7, with TRBD1 identical over 8 bases. What was sequenced was peripheral blood. This TCR was sampled from a man between 25 and 39 years old with COVID-19, enrolled during active disease. CDR3 nucleotide sequence: TGTGCCACCTCCGGGACAGGCTCCTACGAGCAGTACTTC. Translating gives CATSGTGSYEQYF.